The rows below give T cell receptor beta chains drawn from one sample of a study of blood T cell repertoires in COVID-19. Libraries were prepared by immunoSEQ multiplex PCR; TCRdb keeps only in-frame clonotypes and omits some of them. The repertoire consists of hundreds of thousands of clones, with around 84% occurring once and the leading ten covering around 20%. What was sequenced was PBMCs or T cells enriched from blood (not recorded which). Receptors were obtained from a man aged 40-55 years who had recovered from COVID-19. Each CDR3 is given with its conserved first and last residue. The order of the fields is V gene, D gene, clone size, J gene, CDR3 protein, CDR3 DNA. D genes are given only for firm matches. Only some rows state a clone size, as once, few, many or a class for expanded clones.

TRBV3-1/TRBV3-2,TRBD1,NA,TRBJ2-1,CASSQETGFDNEQFF,TGTGCCAGCAGCCAAGAGACAGGGTTTGACAATGAGCAGTTCTTC
TRBV6-2/TRBV6-3,NA,NA,TRBJ2-2,CASSRTVLTGELFF,TGTGCCAGCAGCCGGACAGTATTGACCGGGGAGCTGTTTTTT
TRBV7-9,TRBD1,NA,TRBJ1-2,CASSRTGGDYGYTF,TGTGCCAGCAGTCGTACAGGGGGCGACTATGGCTACACCTTC
TRBV2,NA,NA,TRBJ2-2,CASSVRNTGELFF,TGTGCCAGCAGTGTCAGGAACACCGGGGAGCTGTTTTTT
TRBV4-2,NA,once,TRBJ2-7,CASSRGAGDPEQYF,TGTGCCAGCAGCCGGGGGGCGGGGGATCCTGAGCAGTACTTC
TRBV27,NA,NA,TRBJ1-2,CASSFQGPQSGYTF,TGTGCCAGCAGCTTCCAGGGGCCCCAATCTGGCTACACCTTC
TRBV19,NA,NA,TRBJ2-7,CASSIVGQGSYEQYF,TGTGCCAGTAGTATAGTGGGTCAGGGCTCCTACGAGCAGTACTTC
TRBV19,TRBD1,NA,TRBJ2-7,CASRPSRDRGREQYF,TGTGCCAGTAGACCATCCCGGGACAGGGGGCGTGAGCAGTACTTC
TRBV2,TRBD2,NA,TRBJ2-3,CASTGWREGTDTQYF,TGTGCCAGCACCGGGTGGCGGGAGGGCACAGATACGCAGTATTTT
TRBV29-1,TRBD1,NA,TRBJ1-2,CSVEHTGVAYGYTF,TGCAGCGTTGAACACACAGGGGTTGCCTATGGCTACACCTTC
TRBV20-1,NA,few,TRBJ1-2,CSASRLTDYGYTF,TGCAGTGCAAGTCGGCTGACAGACTATGGCTACACCTTC
TRBV10-3,TRBD2,NA,TRBJ2-1,CAIRSSREGQYNEQFF,TGTGCCATCAGGAGTAGTCGGGAGGGCCAATACAATGAGCAGTTCTTC
TRBV27,TRBD1,NA,TRBJ2-7,CASSQGTEAIGEQYF,TGTGCCAGCAGCCAAGGGACAGAAGCTATTGGGGAGCAGTACTTC
TRBV5-1,NA,NA,TRBJ1-5,CASSLTGTSNQPQHF,TGCGCCAGCAGCTTGACAGGGACAAGCAATCAGCCCCAGCATTTT
TRBV7-9,NA,NA,TRBJ1-2,CASSFKEWTANYGYTF,TGTGCCAGCAGCTTTAAGGAGTGGACAGCTAACTATGGCTACACCTTC
TRBV7-2,NA,NA,TRBJ2-2,CASSFGSGELFF,TGTGCCAGCAGCTTCGGTTCCGGGGAGCTGTTTTTT
TRBV7-2,TRBD2,few,TRBJ2-7,CASSLRTSGPSSYEQYF,TGTGCCAGCAGCCTGAGGACTAGCGGGCCTTCCTCCTACGAGCAGTACTTC
TRBV28,TRBD2,NA,TRBJ2-7,CASTAAGVTYEQYF,TGTGCCAGCACCGCGGCGGGGGTAACCTACGAGCAGTACTTC
TRBV2,NA,NA,TRBJ2-7,CASSEGLGQSYEQYF,TGTGCCAGCAGTGAAGGGTTAGGACAGAGCTACGAGCAGTACTTC
TRBV6-1,TRBD2,NA,TRBJ2-1,CASSEWTSAYNEQFF,TGTGCCAGCAGTGAATGGACTAGCGCCTACAATGAGCAGTTCTTC
TRBV29-1,TRBD1,once,TRBJ2-7,CSARTGYYEQYF,TGCAGCGCCCGGACAGGTTACTACGAGCAGTACTTC
TRBV12-3/TRBV12-4,NA,NA,TRBJ1-3,CASSLLGNTIYF,TGTGCCAGCAGTTTATTAGGAAACACCATATATTTT
TRBV3-1/TRBV3-2,TRBD2,NA,TRBJ2-3,CASSQVRRLAGFSTDTQYF,TGTGCCAGCAGCCAAGTCCGCCGACTAGCGGGATTTAGCACAGATACGCAGTATTTT
TRBV7-3,NA,NA,TRBJ2-1,CASSLAVDFRTYNEQFF,TGTGCCAGCAGCCTCGCCGTGGACTTTCGTACCTACAATGAGCAGTTCTTC
TRBV3-1/TRBV3-2,TRBD2,NA,TRBJ2-7,CASSQDPTSGRPTYEQYF,TGTGCCAGCAGCCAAGACCCGACTAGCGGGAGGCCGACCTACGAGCAGTACTTC
TRBV20-1,TRBD2,NA,TRBJ2-7,CSARLAYEQYF,TGCAGTGCGAGACTAGCTTACGAGCAGTACTTC
TRBV24-1,TRBD2,NA,TRBJ2-1,CATSDMTSGTYNEQFF,TGTGCCACCAGTGACATGACTAGCGGGACCTACAATGAGCAGTTCTTC
TRBV19,TRBD2,NA,TRBJ2-1,CASSPGLAGLRSSYNEQFF,TGTGCCAGTAGTCCGGGACTAGCGGGTCTAAGGAGCTCCTACAATGAGCAGTTCTTC
TRBV5-1,TRBD1,NA,TRBJ1-1,CASRGPGQGIAFF,TGCGCCAGCAGGGGACCGGGACAGGGGATCGCTTTCTTT
TRBV6-6,NA,NA,TRBJ1-4,CASSWGFGEKLFF,TGTGCCAGCAGCTGGGGCTTTGGCGAAAAACTGTTTTTT
TRBV6-5,TRBD1,once,TRBJ1-3,CASSPLTGGRDTIYF,TGTGCCAGCAGTCCGTTGACAGGGGGCAGGGACACCATATATTTT
TRBV3-1/TRBV3-2,NA,NA,TRBJ1-2,CASSQEPSFYGYTF,TGTGCCAGCAGCCAAGAACCAAGCTTCTATGGCTACACCTTC
TRBV6-5,TRBD1,NA,TRBJ1-1,CASTLTGVNTEAFF,TGTGCCAGCACCTTGACAGGGGTGAACACTGAAGCTTTCTTT
TRBV6-1,NA,NA,TRBJ1-3,CASSEEADSGNTIYF,TGTGCCAGCAGTGAAGAGGCGGACTCTGGAAACACCATATATTTT
TRBV11-3,NA,NA,TRBJ2-1,CASSLTSYNEQFF,TGTGCCAGCAGCTTAACGAGCTACAATGAGCAGTTCTTC
TRBV28,TRBD1,few,TRBJ1-2,CASSPGQVNNYGYTF,TGTGCCAGCAGTCCAGGACAGGTTAATAACTATGGCTACACCTTC
TRBV11-2,TRBD1,NA,TRBJ2-7,CASSLQGGASNEQYF,TGTGCCAGCAGCCTACAAGGGGGCGCTTCGAACGAGCAGTACTTC
TRBV19,TRBD1,NA,TRBJ1-6,CASSETGGRSPLHF,TGTGCCAGTAGCGAGACAGGGGGACGTTCACCCCTCCACTTT
TRBV27,NA,NA,TRBJ1-1,CASSVSRGWEAFF,TGTGCCAGCAGTGTATCGAGGGGGTGGGAAGCTTTCTTT
TRBV19,TRBD2,NA,TRBJ2-1,CASSLAGAIIHEQFF,TGTGCCAGTAGTTTAGCGGGAGCGATCATCCATGAGCAGTTCTTC
TRBV28,TRBD2,once,TRBJ2-7,CASSQLAGGRYEQYF,TGTGCCAGCAGCCAACTAGCGGGAGGGAGATACGAGCAGTACTTC
TRBV27,NA,NA,TRBJ2-2,CASSAFRSGSGGELFF,TGTGCCAGCAGTGCATTTAGGTCGGGGAGTGGCGGGGAGCTGTTTTTT
TRBV7-8,TRBD2,NA,TRBJ2-3,CASSLVRTSGSSTDTQYF,TGTGCCAGCAGCTTAGTCCGGACTAGCGGGAGTAGCACAGATACGCAGTATTTT
TRBV5-1,TRBD1,NA,TRBJ2-1,CASSLGQGTYNEQFF,TGCGCCAGCAGCTTGGGACAGGGGACCTACAATGAGCAGTTCTTC
TRBV19,TRBD1,NA,TRBJ1-5,CASSPQGGGQPQHF,TGTGCCAGTAGTCCGCAGGGGGGAGGACAGCCCCAGCATTTT
TRBV5-3,TRBD1,NA,TRBJ2-6,CARFGQGGCSGANVLTF,TGTGCCAGATTCGGACAGGGGGGATGCTCTGGGGCCAACGTCCTGACTTTC
TRBV11-3,TRBD1,once,TRBJ2-3,CASSLIYRGTDTQYF,TGTGCCAGCAGCTTAATCTACAGGGGGACCGATACGCAGTATTTT
TRBV4-1,TRBD2,NA,TRBJ2-7,CASSQVFAGGGSYEQYF,TGCGCCAGCAGCCAAGTCTTTGCGGGGGGGGGATCCTACGAGCAGTACTTC
TRBV29-1,NA,NA,TRBJ1-1,CSVDVAGNTEAFF,TGCAGCGTCGACGTGGCGGGCAACACTGAAGCTTTCTTT
TRBV28,TRBD1,many,TRBJ1-2,CASSLGDRDGYTF,TGTGCCAGCAGTTTAGGGGACAGGGATGGCTACACCTTC